This passage covers 19 T cell receptor beta chains from one sample sequenced in a study of blood T cell repertoires in COVID-19. The repertoire was sequenced with immunoSEQ multiplex PCR; TCRdb's copy has only in-frame clones and lacks some. The sample gives 120,000 or so clones, around 87% of which show up once; about 27% is in the top ten. What was sequenced was peripheral blood. These receptors were obtained from a man between 65 and 85 years old with active or convalescent COVID-19.

The chain carries TRBV7-9 and TRBJ1-1; 12 nucleotides line up with TRBD1. The CDR3 is made up of 17 amino acids. The junction had 6 bases not matched to a gene; V was cut back by 3 bases and J by 1 base. Germline V lookup: CDR1 SEHNR, CDR2 FQNEAQ (reference sequence). The CDR3, as DNA: TGTGCCAGCAGCTTGGGACAGGGGGCGGGCAGGAACACTGAAGCTTTCTTT. Protein sequence: CASSLGQGAGRNTEAFF.

This clone was detected a few times. The chain joins TRBV28 to TRBJ1-4; 7 bases are shared with TRBD1. The germline gives CDR1 MDHEN, CDR2 SYDVKM. This CDR3 has 16 amino acids. Germline trimming cut 6 bases from V and 0 bases from J; bases unmatched to any gene: 7. The CDR3 loop is CASSTGTEATNEKLFF. The CDR3 region has the DNA TGTGCCAGCAGCACCGGGACAGAGGCAACTAATGAAAAACTGTTTTTT.

V gene TRBV6-5 combines with J gene TRBJ1-3; 7 bases match TRBD1. The germline V gene encodes CDR1 MNHEY and CDR2 SVGAGI. The junction had 5 bases not matched to a gene; V was cut back by 5 bases and J by 4 bases. The CDR3 loop spans 14 amino acids. CDR3 bases: TGTGCCAGCAGTATGGGACAGTCGGGAAACACCATATATTTT. Translation: CASSMGQSGNTIYF.

The rearrangement uses TRBV18 and TRBJ1-1, with no clear D. The germline gives CDR1 KGHSH, CDR2 LQKENI. There are 13 residues in the CDR3. Trimming pared 2 bases from V and 0 bases from J, leaving 4 bases between. The CDR3 DNA reads as TGTGCCAGCTCACCAAACATGAACACTGAAGCTTTCTTT. Translating it yields CASSPNMNTEAFF.

This chain uses TRBV6-6 with TRBJ2-1, with a tentative D call TRBD2 (6 bases). CDR3 size: 15 residues. Germline CDR1 reads MNHNY; CDR2 reads SVGAGI (reference sequence). The V end was cut by 8 bases, the J end by 3 bases, with 17 bases between. The CDR3 reads CASGGETRGYNEQFF. In nucleotides, the CDR3 is TGTGCCAGCGGGGGAGAGACTAGAGGCTACAATGAGCAGTTCTTC.

The CDR3 bases are TGTGCCAGCAGGGAGGGGACCGGGGAGCTGTTTTTT. Its protein product is CASREGTGELFF. V usage is TRBV2 and J usage is TRBJ2-2, with a tentative D call TRBD2 (6 bases). Trimming took off 6 bases at V and 5 bases at J, with 7 bases between the two ends. Per the germline V gene, CDR1 is SNHLY and CDR2 is FYNNEI. The CDR3 extends over 12 amino acids.

This clone was observed once. This chain links TRBV6-1 with TRBJ2-5; D is unclear. The CDR3 extends over 13 amino acids. Germline-derived CDR1 and CDR2 are MNHNS and SASEGT. V was shortened by 2 bases and J by 4 bases, with 8 bases between the two germline ends. CDR3: CASSESSGETQYF. In DNA, the CDR3 is TGTGCCAGCAGTGAATCTAGTGGAGAGACCCAGTACTTC.

The chain uses TRBV27 and TRBJ1-1; TRBD1 is a possible D gene (5 bases). Germline CDR1 and CDR2: MNHEY and SMNVEV (reference sequence). The CDR3 is 13 residues long. The germline V and J ends were trimmed by 2 bases and 6 bases, with 10 bases remaining between them. CDR3 amino acids: CASSLGGDSEAFF. Written as DNA, the CDR3 is TGTGCCAGCAGTTTAGGTGGGGACTCTGAAGCTTTCTTT.

The chain is built from TRBV19 and TRBJ2-3; 11 bases are shared with TRBD2. The CDR3 length is 16 residues. V was clipped by 6 bases and J by 6 bases; unmatched bases: 11. In germline, CDR1 is LNHDA, CDR2 SQIVND (reference sequence). CDR3 protein: CASRGLAGLAGDTQYF. CDR3 DNA: TGTGCCAGTAGAGGACTAGCGGGCCTCGCGGGGGATACGCAGTATTTT.

CDR3 loop: CASSLGQAKNIQYF. In DNA, the CDR3 is TGCGCCAGCAGCTTGGGACAGGCCAAAAACATTCAGTACTTC. V usage is TRBV5-1 and J usage is TRBJ2-4; a weak D match, TRBD1 (5 bases). Trimming shortened V by 0 bases and J by 1 base, and 5 bases separated the two germline ends. The germline gives CDR1 SGHRS, CDR2 YFSETQ. The CDR3 is 14 amino acids.

The chain couples TRBV6-1 to TRBJ1-1; D perhaps matches TRBD1 (6 bases). CDR3 length: 16 residues. Per the germline V gene, CDR1 is MNHNS and CDR2 is SASEGT. Trimming cost V 2 bases and J 0 bases, with 13 bases left between them. CDR3 residues: CASSEYPGALNTEAFF. In DNA form, the CDR3 reads TGTGCCAGCAGTGAATACCCAGGGGCCTTGAACACTGAAGCTTTCTTT.

The V and J genes are TRBV5-4 and TRBJ2-3; 9 nucleotides line up with TRBD2. Germline V gene data show CDR1 as SGHNT and CDR2 as YYREEE (reference sequence). J lost 0 bases, V lost 0 bases, and 5 bases had no gene match. The CDR3 consists of 17 residues. The CDR3, as DNA: TGTGCCAGCAGCTTGGCCCTGACTAGCGGCAGCACAGATACGCAGTATTTT. Protein sequence: CASSLALTSGSTDTQYF.

The chain couples TRBV7-9 to TRBJ1-2; TRBD1 aligns across 7 bases. V gave up 2 bases and J gave up 2 bases; unmatched junction bases: 2. This CDR3 region has 14 residues. Germline values: CDR1 SEHNR, CDR2 FQNEAQ (reference sequence). Written as DNA, the CDR3 is TGTGCCAGCAGCTTAAGGGACAGCAACTATGGCTACACCTTC. Residues: CASSLRDSNYGYTF.

The gene calls are TRBV28 and TRBJ1-5, with D maybe TRBD1 (6 bases). CDR1 is MDHEN and CDR2 is SYDVKM in the germline V gene. The CDR3 covers 13 residues. Trimming took off 3 bases at V and 6 bases at J, with 9 bases between the two ends. CDR3 loop: CASSLRGGQPQHF. CDR3 DNA: TGTGCCAGCAGTTTGAGAGGGGGTCAGCCCCAGCATTTT.

This chain uses TRBV28 with TRBJ2-7; 7 bases are a match to TRBD2. Trimming removed 7 bases from V and 0 bases from J; junction bases left unmatched: 3. Germline values: CDR1 MDHEN, CDR2 SYDVKM. The CDR3 runs to 13 residues. The CDR3 region is CASTVAGSYEQYF. The CDR3 coding sequence is TGTGCCAGCACTGTAGCGGGCTCCTACGAGCAGTACTTC.

The rearrangement uses TRBV27 and TRBJ2-5; 7 bases map to TRBD1. V shed 3 bases and J 5 bases; nucleotides not matched to a gene: 9. This CDR3 comprises 15 residues. Germline lookup yields CDR1 MNHEY and CDR2 SMNVEV (reference sequence). CDR3 amino acids: CASSLSQGPRETQYF. The CDR3 DNA follows: TGTGCCAGCAGTTTGTCACAGGGGCCGCGGGAGACCCAGTACTTC.

The chain has TRBV30 and TRBJ2-1; TRBD2 matches at 8 bases. Germline V CDR1 and CDR2: GTSNPN, SVGIG (reference sequence). The CDR3 is 12 amino acids. V trimming: 7 bases; J trimming: 9 bases; junction bases outside the gene matches: 8. The CDR3 sequence: CALAGQGGEQFF. The CDR3 DNA sequence: TGTGCCTTAGCGGGACAAGGGGGTGAGCAGTTCTTC.

The rearrangement joins TRBV27 to TRBJ2-7; 7 bases fit TRBD2. There are 15 residues in the CDR3. J was trimmed by 1 base and V by 3 bases; bases with no gene match: 6. Germline V CDR1 and CDR2: MNHEY, SMNVEV (reference sequence). The CDR3 region is CASSFSGTESYEQYF. For the CDR3, the DNA is TGTGCCAGCAGTTTCAGCGGGACGGAGTCCTACGAGCAGTACTTC.

The chain joins TRBV18 to TRBJ2-5; 9 bases map to TRBD2. J gave up 2 bases and V 6 bases, and 4 bases lay outside the gene matches. This CDR3 contains 14 residues. In germline, CDR1 is KGHSH, CDR2 LQKENI. The CDR3 nucleotides read TGTGCCAGCTCCCAGCGGGAGGTTCAAGAGACCCAGTACTTC. This sequence encodes CASSQREVQETQYF.